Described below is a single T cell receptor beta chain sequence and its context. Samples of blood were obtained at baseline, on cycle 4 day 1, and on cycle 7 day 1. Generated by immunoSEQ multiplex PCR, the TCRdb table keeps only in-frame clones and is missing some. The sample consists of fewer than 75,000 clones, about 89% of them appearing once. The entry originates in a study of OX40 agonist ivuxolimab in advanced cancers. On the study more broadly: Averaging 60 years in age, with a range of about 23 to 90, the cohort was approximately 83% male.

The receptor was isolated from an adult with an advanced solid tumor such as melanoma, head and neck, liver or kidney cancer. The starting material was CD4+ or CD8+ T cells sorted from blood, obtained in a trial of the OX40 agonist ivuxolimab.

The CDR3 nucleotides are TGTGCCAGCAGCGTAGGACAGGGAAATGGCTACACCTTC. Its translation is CASSVGQGNGYTF. The rearrangement uses TRBV9 and TRBJ1-2; 7 nucleotides match TRBD1. The germline V gene has CDR1 SGDLS and CDR2 YYNGEE. With 0 bases clipped from V and 6 bases from J, the junction kept 2 bases outside the gene matches. CDR3 length equals 13 residues. The full variable domain, its missing parts supplied by reference TRBV9 and TRBJ1-2, is DSGVTQTPKHLITATGQRVTLRCSPRSGDLSVYWYQQSLDQGLQFLIQYYNGEERAKGNILERFSAQQFPDLHSELNLSSLELGDSALYFCASSVGQGNGYTFGSGTRLTVV.